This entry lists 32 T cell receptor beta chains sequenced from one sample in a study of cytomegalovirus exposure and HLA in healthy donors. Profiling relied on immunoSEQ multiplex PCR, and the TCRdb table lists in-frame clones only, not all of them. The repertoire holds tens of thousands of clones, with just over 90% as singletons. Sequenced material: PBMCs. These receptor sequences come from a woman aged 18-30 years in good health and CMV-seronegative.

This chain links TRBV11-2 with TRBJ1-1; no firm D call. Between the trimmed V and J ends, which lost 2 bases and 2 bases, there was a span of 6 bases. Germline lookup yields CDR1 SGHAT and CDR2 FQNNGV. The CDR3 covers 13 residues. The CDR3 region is CASSLTRNTEAFF. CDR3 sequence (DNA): TGTGCCAGCAGCTTAACGAGAAACACTGAAGCTTTCTTT.

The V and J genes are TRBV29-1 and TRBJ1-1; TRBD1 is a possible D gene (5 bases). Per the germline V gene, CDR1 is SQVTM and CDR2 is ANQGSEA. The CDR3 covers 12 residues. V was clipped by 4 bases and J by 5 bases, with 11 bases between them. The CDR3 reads CSVGVGTTEAFF. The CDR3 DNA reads TGCAGCGTTGGGGTGGGGACTACTGAAGCTTTCTTT.

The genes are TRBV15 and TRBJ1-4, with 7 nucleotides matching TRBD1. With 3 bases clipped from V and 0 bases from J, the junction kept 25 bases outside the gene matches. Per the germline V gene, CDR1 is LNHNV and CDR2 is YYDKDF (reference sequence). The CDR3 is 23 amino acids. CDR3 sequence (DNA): TGTGCCACCAGCAGTGCTTGGGACAGCAGCGGGGGGGGCGTTCTTGCAACTAATGAAAAACTGTTTTTT. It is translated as CATSSAWDSSGGGVLATNEKLFF.

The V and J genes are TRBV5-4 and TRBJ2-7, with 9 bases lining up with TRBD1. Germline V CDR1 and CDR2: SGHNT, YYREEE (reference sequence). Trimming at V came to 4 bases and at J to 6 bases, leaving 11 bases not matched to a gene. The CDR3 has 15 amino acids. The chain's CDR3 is CASSPSGTGWIEQYF. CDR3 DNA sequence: TGTGCCAGCAGCCCCTCCGGGACAGGGTGGATCGAGCAGTACTTC.

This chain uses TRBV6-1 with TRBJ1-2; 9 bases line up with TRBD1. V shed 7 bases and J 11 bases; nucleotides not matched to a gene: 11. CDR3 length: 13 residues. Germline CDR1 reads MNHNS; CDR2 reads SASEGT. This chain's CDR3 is CASNAGTGLGYTF. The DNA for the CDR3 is TGTGCCAGCAATGCCGGGACAGGGTTGGGTTACACCTTC.

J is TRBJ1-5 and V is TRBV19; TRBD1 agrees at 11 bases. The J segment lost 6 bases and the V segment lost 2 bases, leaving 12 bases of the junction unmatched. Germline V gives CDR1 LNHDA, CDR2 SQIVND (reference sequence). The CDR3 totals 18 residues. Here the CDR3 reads CASSITRGQGASTQPQHF. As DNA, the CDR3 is TGTGCCAGTAGTATAACCCGCGGACAGGGGGCTTCCACTCAGCCCCAGCATTTT. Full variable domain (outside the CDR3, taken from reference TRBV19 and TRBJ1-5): DGGITQSPKYLFRKEGQNVTLSCEQNLNHDAMYWYRQDPGQGLRLIYYSQIVNDFQKGDIAEGYSVSREKKESFPLTVTSAQKNPTAFYLCASSITRGQGASTQPQHFGDGTRLSIL.

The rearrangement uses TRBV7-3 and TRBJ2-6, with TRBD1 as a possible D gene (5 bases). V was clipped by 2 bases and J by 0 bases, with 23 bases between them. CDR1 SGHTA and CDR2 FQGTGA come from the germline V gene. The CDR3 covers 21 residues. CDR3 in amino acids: CASSLVPFAGLNFSGANVLTF. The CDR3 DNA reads TGTGCCAGCAGCTTAGTTCCCTTTGCAGGGCTTAACTTCTCTGGGGCCAACGTCCTGACTTTC.

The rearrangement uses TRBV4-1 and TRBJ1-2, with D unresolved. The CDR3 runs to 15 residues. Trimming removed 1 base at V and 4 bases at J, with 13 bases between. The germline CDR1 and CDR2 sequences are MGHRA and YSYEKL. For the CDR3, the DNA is TGCGCCAGCAGCCAAGGGCCGGGGTTACGCTATGGCTACACCTTC. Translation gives CASSQGPGLRYGYTF.

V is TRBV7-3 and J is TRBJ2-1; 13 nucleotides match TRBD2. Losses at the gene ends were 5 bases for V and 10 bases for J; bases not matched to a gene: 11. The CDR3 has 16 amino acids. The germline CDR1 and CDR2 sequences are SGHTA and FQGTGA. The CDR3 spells CASSPGTSGVLGEQFF. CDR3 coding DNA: TGTGCCAGCAGCCCCGGGACTAGCGGGGTCTTAGGGGAGCAGTTCTTC. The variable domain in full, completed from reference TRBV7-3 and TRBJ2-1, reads GAGVSQTPSNKVTEKGKYVELRCDPISGHTALYWYRQSLGQGPEFLIYFQGTGAADDSGLPNDRFFAVRPEGSVSTLKIQRTERGDSAVYLCASSPGTSGVLGEQFFGPGTRLTVL.

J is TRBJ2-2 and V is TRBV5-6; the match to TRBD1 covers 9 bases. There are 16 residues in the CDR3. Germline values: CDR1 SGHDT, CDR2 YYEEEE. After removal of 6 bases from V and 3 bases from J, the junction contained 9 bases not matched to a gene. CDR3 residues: CASTPLGTGYTGELFF. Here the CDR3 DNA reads TGTGCCAGCACCCCGTTGGGGACAGGGTACACCGGGGAGCTGTTTTTT.

In nucleotides, the CDR3 is TGTGCCAGCAGCAAAACAGGGACGGGCGGGACCCAGTACTTC. It encodes CASSKTGTGGTQYF. V gene TRBV5-6 combines with J gene TRBJ2-5, with a weak D call TRBD1 (6 bases). Germline V lookup: CDR1 SGHDT, CDR2 YYEEEE. Trimming cost V 4 bases and J 7 bases, with 17 bases left between them. This CDR3 has 14 residues.

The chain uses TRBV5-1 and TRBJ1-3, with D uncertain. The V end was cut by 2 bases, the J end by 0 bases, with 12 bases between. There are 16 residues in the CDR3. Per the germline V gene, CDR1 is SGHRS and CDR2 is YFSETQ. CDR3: CASSFSMRSSGNTIYF. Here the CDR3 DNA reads TGCGCCAGCAGCTTTTCGATGCGGAGCTCTGGAAACACCATATATTTT.

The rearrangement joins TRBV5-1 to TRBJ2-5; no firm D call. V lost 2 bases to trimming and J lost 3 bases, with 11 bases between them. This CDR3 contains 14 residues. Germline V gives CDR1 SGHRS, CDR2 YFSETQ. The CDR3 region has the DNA TGCGCCAGCAGCTTCAGACTCCCGGAAGAGACCCAGTACTTC. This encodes CASSFRLPEETQYF.

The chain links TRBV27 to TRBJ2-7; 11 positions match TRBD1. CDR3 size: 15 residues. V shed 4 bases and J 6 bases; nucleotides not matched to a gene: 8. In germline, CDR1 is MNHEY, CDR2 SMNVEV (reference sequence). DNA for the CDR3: TGTGCCAGCAGTTGGGGGGGACAGGGGGGTACCGAGCAGTACTTC. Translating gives CASSWGGQGGTEQYF.

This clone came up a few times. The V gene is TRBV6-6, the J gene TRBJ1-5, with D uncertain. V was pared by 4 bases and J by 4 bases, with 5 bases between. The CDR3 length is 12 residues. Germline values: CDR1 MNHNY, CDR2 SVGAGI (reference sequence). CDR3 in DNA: TGTGCCAGCAGTTGGGAGAATCAGCCCCAGCATTTT. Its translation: CASSWENQPQHF.

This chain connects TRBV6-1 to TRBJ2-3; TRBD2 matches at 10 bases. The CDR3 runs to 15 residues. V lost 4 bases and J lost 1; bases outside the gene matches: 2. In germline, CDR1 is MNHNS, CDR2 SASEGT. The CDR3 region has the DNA TGTGCCAGCAGTGCACTAGCGGGGCGCACAGATACGCAGTATTTT. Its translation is CASSALAGRTDTQYF.

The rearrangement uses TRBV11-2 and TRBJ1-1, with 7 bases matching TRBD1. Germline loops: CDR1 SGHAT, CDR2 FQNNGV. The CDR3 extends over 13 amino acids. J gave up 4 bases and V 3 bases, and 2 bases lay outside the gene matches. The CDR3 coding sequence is TGTGCCAGCAGCTTGAACAGGGGCACTGAAGCTTTCTTT. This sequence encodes CASSLNRGTEAFF. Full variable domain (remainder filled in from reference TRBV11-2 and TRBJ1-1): EAGVAQSPRYKIIEKRQSVAFWCNPISGHATLYWYQQILGQGPKLLIQFQNNGVVDDSQLPKDRFSAERLKGVDSTLKIQPAKLEDSAVYLCASSLNRGTEAFFGQGTRLTVV.

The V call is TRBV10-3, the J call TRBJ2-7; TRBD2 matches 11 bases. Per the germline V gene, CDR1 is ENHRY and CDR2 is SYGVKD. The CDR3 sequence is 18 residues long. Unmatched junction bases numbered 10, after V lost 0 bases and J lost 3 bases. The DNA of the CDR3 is TGTGCCATCAGTGAGTCTGGGACTAGCGGACCTAAAGACTACGAGCAGTACGTC. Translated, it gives CAISESGTSGPKDYEQYV.

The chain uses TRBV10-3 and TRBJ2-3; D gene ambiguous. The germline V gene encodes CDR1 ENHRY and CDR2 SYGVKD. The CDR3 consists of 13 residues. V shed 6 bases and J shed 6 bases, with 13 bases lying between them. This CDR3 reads CAIRGNGEDTQYF. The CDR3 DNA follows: TGTGCCATCAGGGGTAACGGAGAGGATACGCAGTATTTT.

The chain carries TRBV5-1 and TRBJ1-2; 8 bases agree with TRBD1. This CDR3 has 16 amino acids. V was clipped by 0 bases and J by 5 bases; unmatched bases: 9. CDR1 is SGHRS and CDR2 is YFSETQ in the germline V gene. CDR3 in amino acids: CASSLDRPQGEYGYTF. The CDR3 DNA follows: TGCGCCAGCAGCTTGGACCGCCCACAGGGGGAATATGGCTACACCTTC.

As DNA, the CDR3 is TGTGCCAGCAGCTTAGGTGCGGGAGGGGTCTACAATGAGCAGTTCTTC. Its translation: CASSLGAGGVYNEQFF. The V call is TRBV7-2, the J call TRBJ2-1; 9 positions match TRBD2. The V gene end was trimmed by 1 base and the J gene end by 3 bases; junction bases not matched to a gene: 4. The CDR3 has 16 residues. Germline values: CDR1 SGHTA, CDR2 FQGNSA. The complete variable domain, with remaining parts taken from reference TRBV7-2 and TRBJ2-1, reads GAGVSQSPSNKVTEKGKDVELRCDPISGHTALYWYRQSLGQGLEFLIYFQGNSAPDKSGLPSDRFSAERTGGSVSTLTIQRTQQEDSAVYLCASSLGAGGVYNEQFFGPGTRLTVL.

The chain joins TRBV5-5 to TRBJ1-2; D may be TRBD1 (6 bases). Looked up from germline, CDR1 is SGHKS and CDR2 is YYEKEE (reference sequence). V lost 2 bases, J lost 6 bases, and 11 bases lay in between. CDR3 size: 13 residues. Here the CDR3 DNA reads TGTGCCAGCAGCTTACAGGGAAGGGATGGCTACACCTTC. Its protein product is CASSLQGRDGYTF.

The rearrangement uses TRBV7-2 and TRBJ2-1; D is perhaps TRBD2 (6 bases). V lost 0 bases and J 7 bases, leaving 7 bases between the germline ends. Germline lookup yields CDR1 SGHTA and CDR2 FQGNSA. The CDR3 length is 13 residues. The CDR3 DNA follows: TGTGCCAGCAGCTTAGCTCGGGAGAATGAGCAGTTCTTC. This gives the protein CASSLARENEQFF.

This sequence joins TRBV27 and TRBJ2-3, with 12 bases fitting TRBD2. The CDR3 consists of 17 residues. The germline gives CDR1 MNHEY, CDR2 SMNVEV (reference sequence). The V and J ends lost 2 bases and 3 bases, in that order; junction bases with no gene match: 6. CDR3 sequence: CASSLPGLAGRTDTQYF. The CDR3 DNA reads TGTGCCAGCAGTTTACCCGGACTAGCGGGGAGGACAGATACGCAGTATTTT.

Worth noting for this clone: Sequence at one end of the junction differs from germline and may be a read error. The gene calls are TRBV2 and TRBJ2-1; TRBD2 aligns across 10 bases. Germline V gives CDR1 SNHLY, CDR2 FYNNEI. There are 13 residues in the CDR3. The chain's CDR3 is CASSVLLSGRAIF. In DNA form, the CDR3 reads TGTGCCAGCAGTGTTCTTTTAAGCGGGAGGGCAATCTTC.

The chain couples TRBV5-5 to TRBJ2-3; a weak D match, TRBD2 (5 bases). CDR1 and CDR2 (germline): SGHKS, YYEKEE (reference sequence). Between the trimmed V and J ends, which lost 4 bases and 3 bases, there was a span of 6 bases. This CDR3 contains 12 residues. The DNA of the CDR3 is TGTGCCAGCAGCCGGAGGACAGATACGCAGTATTTT. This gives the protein CASSRRTDTQYF.

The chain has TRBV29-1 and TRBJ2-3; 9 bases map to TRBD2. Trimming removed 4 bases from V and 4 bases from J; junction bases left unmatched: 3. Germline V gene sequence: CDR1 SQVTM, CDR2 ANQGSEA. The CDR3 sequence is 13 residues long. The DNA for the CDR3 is TGCAGCGTTGGTTTAGCGGGAGCAGATACGCAGTATTTT. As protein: CSVGLAGADTQYF.

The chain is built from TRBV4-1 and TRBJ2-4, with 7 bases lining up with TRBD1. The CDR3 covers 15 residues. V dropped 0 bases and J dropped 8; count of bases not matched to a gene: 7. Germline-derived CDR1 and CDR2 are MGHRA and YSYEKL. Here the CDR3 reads CASSQDRQGWDIQYF. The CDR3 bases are TGCGCCAGCAGCCAAGACCGACAGGGTTGGGACATTCAGTACTTC.

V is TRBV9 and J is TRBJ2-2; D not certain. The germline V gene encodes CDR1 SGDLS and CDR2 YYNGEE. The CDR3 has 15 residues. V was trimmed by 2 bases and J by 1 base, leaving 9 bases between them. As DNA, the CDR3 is TGTGCCAGCAGCGTCGGTAGTATGAACACCGGGGAGCTGTTTTTT. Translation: CASSVGSMNTGELFF.

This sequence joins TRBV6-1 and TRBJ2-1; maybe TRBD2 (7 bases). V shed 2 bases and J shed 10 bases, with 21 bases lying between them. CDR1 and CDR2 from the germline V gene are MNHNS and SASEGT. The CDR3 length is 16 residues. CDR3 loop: CASSEFYAGDYYEQFF. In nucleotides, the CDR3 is TGTGCCAGCAGTGAATTCTATGCAGGGGACTATTACGAGCAGTTCTTC.

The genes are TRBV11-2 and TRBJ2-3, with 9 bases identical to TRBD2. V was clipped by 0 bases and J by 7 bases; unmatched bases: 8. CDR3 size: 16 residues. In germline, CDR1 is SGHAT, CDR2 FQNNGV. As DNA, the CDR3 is TGTGCCAGCAGCTTAGATGGGCTAGCGGGATTAAATACGCAGTATTTT. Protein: CASSLDGLAGLNTQYF.

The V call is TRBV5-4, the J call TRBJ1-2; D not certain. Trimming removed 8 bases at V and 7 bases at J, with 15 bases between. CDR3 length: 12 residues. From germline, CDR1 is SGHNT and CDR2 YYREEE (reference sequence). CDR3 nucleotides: TGTGCCAGTACCCTAGCGGGTCGTGGCTACACCTTC. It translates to CASTLAGRGYTF.